Following are 5 T cell receptor beta chains from one sample sequenced in a study of blood T cells in healthy people across ages. Primers used in a second PCR of about 6 to 11 cycles were a sample-barcoded 5' primer and a J-beta primer mix. TCRdb used MiXCR to reprocess the 5' RACE reads, holding one entry per CDR3 protein. This table holds more than 1,400,000 distinct CDR3 sequences, 35% to 45% found once. Material for sequencing was blood. The receptors stem from a woman under 30 in good health.

The chain is built from TRBV6-1 and TRBJ2-1, with a possible D match to TRBD1 (6 bases). This CDR3 has 15 residues. The germline V and J ends were trimmed by 0 bases and 8 bases, with 14 bases remaining between them. Germline CDR1 reads MNHNS; CDR2 reads SASEGT. CDR3 loop: CASSEAGDKWDEQFF. CDR3 coding DNA: TGTGCCAGCAGTGAAGCGGGGGACAAATGGGATGAGCAGTTCTTC.

V and J are TRBV7-2 and TRBJ2-7; TRBD2 aligns across 13 bases. Looked up from germline, CDR1 is SGHTA and CDR2 is FQGNSA. The CDR3 length is 18 residues. With 7 bases clipped from V and 7 bases from J, the junction kept 19 bases outside the gene matches. CDR3 nucleotides: TGTGCCAGCAAAGTCACGCAGGGACTAGCGGGAATGGGGAATGAGCAGTACTTC. Translation: CASKVTQGLAGMGNEQYF. The whole variable domain, filled in from reference TRBV7-2 and TRBJ2-7, reads GAGVSQSPSNKVTEKGKDVELRCDPISGHTALYWYRQSLGQGLEFLIYFQGNSAPDKSGLPSDRFSAERTGGSVSTLTIQRTQQEDSAVYLCASKVTQGLAGMGNEQYFGPGTRLTVT.

The chain uses TRBV27 and TRBJ2-7; 11 bases align to TRBD1. The CDR3 length is 15 residues. J lost 5 bases, V lost 2 bases, and 5 bases had no gene match. Per the germline V gene, CDR1 is MNHEY and CDR2 is SMNVEV (reference sequence). The CDR3 sequence: CASSLGQGAMNEQYF. As DNA, the CDR3 is TGTGCCAGCAGTTTAGGACAGGGGGCCATGAACGAGCAGTACTTC.

This chain uses TRBV5-6 with TRBJ2-7; maybe TRBD2 (5 bases). The end of the DNA fits TRBJ2-5 better, so the J call may be wrong. The CDR3 is 12 amino acids. CDR1 and CDR2 from the germline V gene are SGHDT and YYEEEE. The CDR3 spells CASSPEAGTQYF. The CDR3 DNA reads as TGTGCCAGCAGCCCCGAGGCGGGGACCCAGTACTTC.

The V call is TRBV6-5, the J call TRBJ1-4; TRBD1 matches at 7 bases. This CDR3 is built from 17 residues. V shed 2 bases and J 2 bases; nucleotides not matched to a gene: 8. The germline gives CDR1 MNHEY, CDR2 SVGAGI. In DNA form, the CDR3 reads TGTGCCAGCAGTTACACAAAGACAGGGATGACTAATGAAAAACTGTTTTTT. Its protein product is CASSYTKTGMTNEKLFF.